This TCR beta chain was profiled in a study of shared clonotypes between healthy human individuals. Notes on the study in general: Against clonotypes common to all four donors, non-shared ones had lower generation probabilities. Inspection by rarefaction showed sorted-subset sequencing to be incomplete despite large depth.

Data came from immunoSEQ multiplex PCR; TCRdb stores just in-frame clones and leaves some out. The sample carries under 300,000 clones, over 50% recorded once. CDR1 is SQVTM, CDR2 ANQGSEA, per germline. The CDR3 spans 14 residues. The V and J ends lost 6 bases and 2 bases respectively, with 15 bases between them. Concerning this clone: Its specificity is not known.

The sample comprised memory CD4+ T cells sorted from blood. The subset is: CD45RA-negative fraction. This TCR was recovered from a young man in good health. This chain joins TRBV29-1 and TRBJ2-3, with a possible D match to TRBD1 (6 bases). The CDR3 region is CSVEQGRATDTQYF. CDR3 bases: TGCAGCGTAGAACAGGGTAGGGCCACAGATACGCAGTATTTT.